This TCR beta chain was retrieved from a study of a mutant IDH1 vaccine in newly diagnosed glioma. On the study more broadly: It was radiotherapy, temozolomide, or both that patients received previously, with most receiving both.

Findings and caveats of the study: Among top peripheral T cell clonotypes, changes seemed unrelated to pseudoprogression.

Sequencing used immunoSEQ multiplex PCR; TCRdb keeps in-frame clones, though not all of them. The profile covers 35,000 to 40,000 clones, with roughly 78% appearing a single time and 9% to 10% taken by the ten largest. In regard to this clone: Antigen specificity is unknown.

Time point of the sample: baseline, week 1 (first vaccination visit). As to treatment: pre-vaccination baseline after standard-of-care therapy. The CDR3 has 15 residues. Trimming stripped 4 bases from V and 8 bases from J, with 18 bases between. CDR1 is SGDLS, CDR2 YYNGEE, per germline. The clonotype originates from a man aged 40-55 years with glioma. Some clones in this sample may be carry-over from other donors' samples. The chain has TRBV9 and TRBJ1-4; D might be TRBD1 (6 bases). Sequenced material: PBMCs, taken from a glioma patient treated with radiotherapy, temozolomide or both. The CDR3 region is CASSLDSGAREKLFF. The CDR3 region has the DNA TGTGCCAGCAGCCTGGATTCGGGGGCGCGGGAAAAACTGTTTTTT.